A single sample gave rise to the 17 T cell receptor beta chains below, sequenced in a study of vaccination effects on CD4 cells after COVID-19. This table comes from immunoSEQ multiplex PCR, and its TCRdb copy is limited to in-frame clones, with some not included. Of roughly 76,000 clones in the sample, 60% to 80% are singletons; the top ten hold more than 1.5%. Antigen-specific CD4+ T cells expanded by the ViraFEST assay with viral peptide pools were then sequenced. Investigators separated out CD4+ T cells once 10 days of culture had passed. No cognate antigen is known for these TCRs. Sequenced material: CD4+ T cells from PBMCs cultured with HCoV-229E spike peptides, taken before COVID-19 vaccination. The origin of the receptors is a human donor who received a COVID-19 vaccine.

This clone has a handful of counts. V is TRBV4-1 and J is TRBJ2-1, with 8 positions matching TRBD2. The CDR3 consists of 15 residues. V lost 1 base to trimming and J lost 3 bases; unmatched junction nucleotides: 2. Germline loops: CDR1 MGHRA, CDR2 YSYEKL. Here the CDR3 reads CASSQGAGGYNEQFF. In DNA form, the CDR3 reads TGCGCCAGCAGCCAAGGTGCGGGGGGCTACAATGAGCAGTTCTTC.

This chain joins TRBV19 and TRBJ2-1; D possibly matches TRBD1 or TRBD2 (5 bases each). The germline gives CDR1 LNHDA, CDR2 SQIVND (reference sequence). Trimming shortened V by 3 bases and J by 9 bases, and 15 bases separated the two germline ends. This CDR3 is built from 14 residues. DNA for the CDR3: TGTGCCAGTAGTATCGGCCGGGACCAAGGTGAGCAGTTCTTC. Translating gives CASSIGRDQGEQFF.

This chain connects TRBV5-1 to TRBJ1-3, with 10 bases identical to TRBD1. The CDR3 totals 16 residues. After removal of 3 bases from V and 2 bases from J, the junction contained 5 bases not matched to a gene. Germline values: CDR1 SGHRS, CDR2 YFSETQ. CDR3 sequence (DNA): TGCGCCAGCAGCTGGGGTGGACAGGGGGCTGGAAACACCATATATTTT. Its translation is CASSWGGQGAGNTIYF.

The J gene is TRBJ1-2, the V gene TRBV28; D is undetermined. CDR3 size: 13 residues. Germline CDR1 is MDHEN and CDR2 is SYDVKM. V gave up 4 bases and J gave up 4 bases, with 10 bases separating them. The CDR3 region is CASSYSQIYGYTF. The DNA for the CDR3 is TGTGCCAGCAGTTATTCACAGATCTATGGCTACACCTTC.

This chain connects TRBV3-1 (or the pseudogene TRBV3-2) to TRBJ1-5, with D possibly TRBD1 on 6 matching bases. The CDR3 runs 15 residues. Germline V gene sequence: CDR1 LGHDT, CDR2 YNNKEL (reference sequence). The V and J ends lost 3 bases and 2 bases respectively, with 11 bases between them. This chain's CDR3 is CASSQWDNGNQPQHF. CDR3 nucleotide sequence: TGTGCCAGCAGCCAGTGGGACAACGGCAATCAGCCCCAGCATTTT.

The sample holds one count of this clone. The CDR3 here is CASSLQPSGGEETQYF. The CDR3 bases are TGCGCCAGCAGCTTGCAACCGAGCGGGGGGGAAGAGACCCAGTACTTC. The chain links TRBV5-1 to TRBJ2-5; the match to TRBD2 covers 10 bases. The germline V gene has CDR1 SGHRS and CDR2 YFSETQ. After removal of 1 base from V and 3 bases from J, the junction contained 6 bases not matched to a gene. The CDR3 length is 16 residues.

This chain connects TRBV5-6 to TRBJ2-3, with 8 nucleotides matching TRBD1. The V gene's germline CDR1 is SGHDT and CDR2 YYEEEE. After removal of 4 bases from V and 6 bases from J, the junction contained 7 bases not matched to a gene. This CDR3 region has 14 residues. CDR3 in amino acids: CASSVDRVSDTQYF. For the CDR3, the DNA is TGTGCCAGCAGCGTGGACAGGGTTTCCGATACGCAGTATTTT.

The J gene is TRBJ2-3, the V gene TRBV5-1; D is tentatively TRBD1 or TRBD2 (5 bases each). Germline V gene data show CDR1 as SGHRS and CDR2 as YFSETQ. There are 12 residues in the CDR3. The germline V and J ends were trimmed by 3 bases and 5 bases, with 7 bases remaining between them. The CDR3 loop reads CASSWDGDTQYF. The CDR3 DNA reads as TGCGCCAGCAGCTGGGACGGAGATACGCAGTATTTT.

This clone was picked up one time. The V and J genes are TRBV7-3 and TRBJ2-1, with D perhaps matching TRBD2 (5 bases). This CDR3 contains 16 residues. Germline-derived CDR1 and CDR2 are SGHTA and FQGTGA. V was trimmed by 4 bases and J by 6 bases, leaving 19 bases between them. The CDR3: CASSSDPQVRGNEQFF. The CDR3 coding sequence is TGTGCCAGCAGCTCGGACCCCCAGGTTCGGGGCAATGAGCAGTTCTTC.

Comment on this clone: The same CDR3 also results from other DNA sequences found in this sample. The gene calls are TRBV3-1 (or the pseudogene TRBV3-2) and TRBJ1-1; D gene uncertain. V was clipped by 1 base and J by 1 base, with 7 bases between them. CDR3 length equals 14 residues. The germline CDR1 and CDR2 sequences are LGHDT and YNNKEL (reference sequence). CDR3 region: CASSQVGGNTEAFF. CDR3 nucleotides: TGTGCCAGCAGCCAAGTGGGAGGGAACACTGAAGCTTTCTTT.

CDR3 nucleotides: TGTGCCAGCAGTTACCGGGGGGTCGCGGGCGAGCAGTACGTC. Protein sequence: CASSYRGVAGEQYV. This chain joins TRBV6-6 and TRBJ2-7; 7 bases match TRBD2. This CDR3 comprises 14 residues. Germline CDR1 MNHNY, CDR2 SVGAGI (reference sequence). V lost 2 bases, J lost 6 bases, and 7 bases stayed unmatched.

The chain recombines TRBV5-1 with TRBJ2-1, with D possibly matching TRBD1 (5 bases). The CDR3 sequence is 14 residues long. CDR1 and CDR2 from the germline V gene are SGHRS and YFSETQ. With 0 bases removed from V and 7 bases from J, the gap between germline ends came to 11 bases. The CDR3 spells CASSLGGPANEQFF. CDR3 sequence (DNA): TGCGCCAGCAGCTTGGGGGGCCCGGCAAATGAGCAGTTCTTC.

The chain carries TRBV6-5 and TRBJ2-3; D is perhaps TRBD2 (6 bases). The CDR3 is 15 amino acids. Germline CDR1 reads MNHEY; CDR2 reads SVGAGI. V was pared by 6 bases and J by 5 bases, with 18 bases between. In DNA, the CDR3 is TGTGCCAGCAGCCGGGGGACTTGGGGTAAAGATACGCAGTATTTT. It yields the protein CASSRGTWGKDTQYF.

The chain employs TRBV30 and TRBJ1-1, with TRBD1 identical over 10 bases. Germline V lookup: CDR1 GTSNPN, CDR2 SVGIG (reference sequence). The CDR3 has 13 residues. V shed 1 base and J 12 bases; nucleotides not matched to a gene: 8. CDR3 in amino acids: CAWSGQGAMEPFF. In DNA form, the CDR3 reads TGTGCCTGGAGTGGACAGGGGGCTATGGAACCTTTCTTT.

The chain joins TRBV6-4 to TRBJ2-7, with D perhaps given as TRBD1 or TRBD2 (6 bases each). Deletions cut 6 bases from V and 2 bases from J, with 17 bases between. The CDR3 consists of 15 residues. From germline, CDR1 is MRHNA and CDR2 SNTAGT. This CDR3 is CASSTRGTPTYEQYV. CDR3 in DNA: TGTGCCAGCAGCACAAGGGGGACTCCAACCTACGAGCAGTACGTC.

The J gene is TRBJ1-3, the V gene TRBV6-6, with TRBD1 matching 8 bases. Germline V lookup: CDR1 MNHNY, CDR2 SVGAGI (reference sequence). V shed 11 bases, J shed 0 bases, and the junction held 6 bases outside the gene matches. The CDR3 runs to 14 residues. CDR3 bases: TGTGCCTCGGGACAGGCGAGCTCTGGAAACACCATATATTTT. It specifies CASGQASSGNTIYF.

The chain is built from TRBV11-2 and TRBJ1-4, with a possible D match to TRBD1 (6 bases). This CDR3 contains 15 residues. Germline CDR1 and CDR2: SGHAT and FQNNGV. V shed 2 bases and J shed 7 bases, with 14 bases lying between them. CDR3 protein: CASSLFRGVGEKLFF. CDR3 nucleotide sequence: TGTGCCAGCAGCTTATTCAGGGGAGTTGGTGAAAAACTGTTTTTT.